A single sample gave rise to the 25 T cell receptor beta chains below, sequenced in a study of blood T cell repertoires in COVID-19. Profiling relied on immunoSEQ multiplex PCR, and the TCRdb table lists in-frame clones only, not all of them. Here the sample spans some 300,000 clones, about 88% being singletons. The source material was peripheral blood. The receptors were gathered from a woman in her 70s with COVID-19, enrolled during active disease.

The rearrangement uses TRBV5-1 and TRBJ2-1; D ambiguous. CDR1 and CDR2 from the germline V gene are SGHRS and YFSETQ. V gave up 4 bases and J gave up 7 bases, with 12 bases separating them. The CDR3 is 13 residues long. DNA for the CDR3: TGCGCCAGCAGCCTGGACGGTCGGAATGAGCAGTTCTTC. Protein: CASSLDGRNEQFF.

The chain joins TRBV14 to TRBJ2-1; 14 nucleotides align to TRBD2. Germline lookup yields CDR1 SGHDN and CDR2 FVKESK. Trimming took 0 bases from V and 13 from J; bases not matched to a gene: 8. The CDR3 length is 16 residues. The CDR3 coding sequence is TGTGCCAGCAGCCAAGACAGAAGGACTAGCGGGGGGATTCAGTTCTTC. It specifies CASSQDRRTSGGIQFF.

The J gene is TRBJ1-1, the V gene TRBV5-1; 7 bases match TRBD1. Germline loops: CDR1 SGHRS, CDR2 YFSETQ. Trimming at V came to 1 base and at J to 6 bases, leaving 9 bases not matched to a gene. CDR3 size: 15 residues. CDR3 nucleotides: TGCGCCAGCAGCTTGACAGGGGATATGAGCCCTGAAGCTTTCTTT. Residues: CASSLTGDMSPEAFF.

The chain is built from TRBV4-1 and TRBJ1-2; D unresolved. The CDR3 is 16 amino acids. Germline V gene lookup returns CDR1 MGHRA and CDR2 YSYEKL. Trimming stripped 3 bases from V and 4 bases from J, with 18 bases between. CDR3: CASSHPPGSLSYGYTF. In DNA form, the CDR3 reads TGCGCCAGCAGCCACCCTCCCGGTTCACTGAGCTATGGCTACACCTTC.

The chain combines TRBV6-2 or TRBV6-3 with TRBJ1-5; TRBD1 is a possible D gene (5 bases). The V end was cut by 5 bases, the J end by 4 bases, with 9 bases between. The germline V gene has CDR1 MNHEY and CDR2 SVGEGT. The CDR3 length is 13 residues. CDR3 sequence reads: CASSDRANQPQHF. The CDR3 DNA sequence: TGTGCCAGCAGTGACAGAGCAAATCAGCCCCAGCATTTT.

CDR3 amino acids: CASSPTTGGRYEQFF. As DNA, the CDR3 is TGTGCCAGCAGCCCGACGACAGGGGGCCGCTATGAGCAGTTCTTC. The chain employs TRBV28 and TRBJ2-1; 10 bases are a match to TRBD1. With 6 bases clipped from V and 8 bases from J, the junction kept 10 bases outside the gene matches. Per germline, CDR1 MDHEN and CDR2 SYDVKM. This CDR3 comprises 15 residues. The full variable domain, its missing parts supplied by reference TRBV28 and TRBJ2-1, is DVKVTQSSRYLVKRTGEKVFLECVQDMDHENMFWYRQDPGLGLRLIYFSYDVKMKEKGDIPEGYSVSREKKERFSLILESASTNQTSMYLCASSPTTGGRYEQFFGPGTRLTVL.

The V call is TRBV4-1, the J call TRBJ2-3; 11 nucleotides match TRBD2. The CDR3 has 16 amino acids. Germline V gene data show CDR1 as MGHRA and CDR2 as YSYEKL. With V trimmed by 3 bases and J by 3 bases, 5 bases remained unmatched. The DNA of the CDR3 is TGCGCCAGCAGCCAGCGACTAGCGGGGCTAACAGATACGCAGTATTTT. Amino acid sequence: CASSQRLAGLTDTQYF.

The chain is built from TRBV7-2 and TRBJ2-3; D is undetermined. Germline assignment: CDR1 SGHTA and CDR2 FQGNSA. This CDR3 contains 13 residues. Trimming shortened V by 1 base and J by 8 bases, and 10 bases separated the two germline ends. DNA for the CDR3: TGTGCCAGCAGCTTAGGCCCAGAATTTACGCAGTATTTT. Translation: CASSLGPEFTQYF.

The J gene is TRBJ1-5, the V gene TRBV24-1; TRBD1 might be the D (5 bases). Between the trimmed V and J ends, which lost 3 bases and 7 bases, there was a span of 18 bases. The CDR3 totals 16 residues. Germline CDR1 reads KGHDR; CDR2 reads SFDVKD. This CDR3 is CATSDPSLGGTQPQHF. The CDR3 nucleotides are TGTGCCACCAGTGATCCATCATTGGGGGGAACGCAGCCCCAGCATTTT.

The chain employs TRBV7-2 and TRBJ1-2; no reliable D call. The CDR3 is 15 amino acids. The germline V gene has CDR1 SGHTA and CDR2 FQGNSA. The ends were cut back, 7 bases at V and 0 bases at J, with 15 bases in the middle. This chain's CDR3 is CASTQVWGANYGYTF. CDR3 coding DNA: TGTGCCAGCACCCAGGTGTGGGGAGCTAACTATGGCTACACCTTC.

The rearrangement joins TRBV19 to TRBJ1-3; possibly TRBD1 for D (6 bases). Germline values: CDR1 LNHDA, CDR2 SQIVND (reference sequence). The CDR3 has 15 amino acids. Trimming removed 4 bases at V and 0 bases at J, with 10 bases between. The CDR3 protein is CASSTGQLSGNTIYF. The DNA of the CDR3 is TGTGCCAGTAGTACCGGACAGCTCTCTGGAAACACCATATATTTT.

This sequence joins TRBV27 and TRBJ1-6; maybe TRBD1 (5 bases). Germline V gene lookup returns CDR1 MNHEY and CDR2 SMNVEV (reference sequence). This CDR3 has 13 residues. V lost 0 bases and J 14 bases, leaving 11 bases between the germline ends. CDR3: CASSLSGGSALHF. CDR3 in DNA: TGTGCCAGCAGTTTATCCGGGGGGTCTGCCCTCCACTTT.

V and J are TRBV9 and TRBJ2-3; D may be TRBD2 (7 bases). Germline V gene sequence: CDR1 SGDLS, CDR2 YYNGEE. V lost 2 bases, J lost 4 bases, and 26 bases lay in between. The CDR3 sequence is 19 residues long. CDR3 coding DNA: TGTGCCAGCAGCGTCCCAAGGGGCGGGGGCGGTGAGGGCGCAGATACGCAGTATTTT. Protein: CASSVPRGGGGEGADTQYF.

V gene TRBV2 combines with J gene TRBJ2-7, with D possibly being TRBD2 (5 bases). The germline V gene encodes CDR1 SNHLY and CDR2 FYNNEI. Trimming pared 7 bases from V and 6 bases from J, leaving 16 bases between. The CDR3 consists of 13 residues. CDR3 residues: CASTNTLAGEQYF. CDR3 nucleotide sequence: TGTGCCAGCACCAACACTCTAGCTGGCGAGCAGTACTTC.

This clone has at least ten counts. This chain links TRBV11-2 with TRBJ2-1; no clear D gene. The V gene's germline CDR1 is SGHAT and CDR2 FQNNGV. The CDR3 is 13 amino acids. V was pared by 5 bases and J by 6 bases, with 11 bases between. CDR3 loop: CASSQEDSNEQFF. The CDR3, as DNA: TGTGCCAGCAGCCAAGAGGATAGCAATGAGCAGTTCTTC.

This clone is a singleton in its sample. The rearrangement links TRBV11-3 to TRBJ1-1; TRBD1 is a possible D gene (5 bases). From germline, CDR1 is SGHNT and CDR2 YENEEA. This CDR3 is 13 amino acids long. The ends were cut back, 3 bases at V and 1 base at J, with 6 bases in the middle. CDR3 bases: TGTGCCAGCAGCTTTCAGGGGAACACTGAAGCTTTCTTT. Its translation: CASSFQGNTEAFF. The full variable domain, in which reference TRBV11-3 and TRBJ1-1 provide the parts outside the CDR3, is EAGVVQSPRYKIIEKKQPVAFWCNPISGHNTLYWYLQNLGQGPELLIRYENEEAVDDSQLPKDRFSAERLKGVDSTLKIQPAELGDSAVYLCASSFQGNTEAFFGQGTRLTVV.

The chain couples TRBV2 to TRBJ2-6; 8 bases are shared with TRBD1. Germline V CDR1 and CDR2: SNHLY, FYNNEI. V lost 3 bases to trimming and J lost 12 bases; unmatched junction nucleotides: 4. The CDR3 covers 13 residues. The CDR3 region is CASSEGTGGVLTF. CDR3 in DNA: TGTGCCAGCAGTGAGGGGACAGGTGGCGTCCTGACTTTC.

The chain couples TRBV5-4 to TRBJ2-7; 7 bases match TRBD1. The CDR3 runs 14 residues. From germline, CDR1 is SGHNT and CDR2 YYREEE (reference sequence). V lost 4 bases and J lost 4; bases outside the gene matches: 8. CDR3 region: CASSQKGASYEQYF. The CDR3 nucleotides are TGTGCCAGCAGCCAAAAGGGGGCGAGTTACGAGCAGTACTTC.

The J gene is TRBJ2-2, the V gene TRBV27, with D possibly being TRBD2 (6 bases). Germline lookup yields CDR1 MNHEY and CDR2 SMNVEV (reference sequence). V was shortened by 3 bases and J by 0 bases, with 23 bases between the two germline ends. This CDR3 contains 20 residues. CDR3 nucleotide sequence: TGTGCCAGCAGTTTCTCCTCTCTCTTCCGGGACTCCCCGAACACCGGGGAGCTGTTTTTT. Translating gives CASSFSSLFRDSPNTGELFF.

V usage is TRBV7-9 and J usage is TRBJ2-3, with D possibly TRBD2 on 6 matching bases. This CDR3 is built from 14 residues. V was trimmed by 7 bases and J by 2 bases, leaving 13 bases between them. Germline V gene sequence: CDR1 SEHNR, CDR2 FQNEAQ (reference sequence). Written as DNA, the CDR3 is TGTGCCAGCAATCTGGGAGGTCTCACAGATACGCAGTATTTT. It specifies CASNLGGLTDTQYF.

This chain links TRBV3-1 (or the pseudogene TRBV3-2) with TRBJ2-3; 12 nucleotides agree with TRBD2. J was trimmed by 6 bases and V by 3 bases; bases with no gene match: 7. The CDR3 has 16 amino acids. The germline gives CDR1 LGHDT, CDR2 YNNKEL (reference sequence). In DNA form, the CDR3 reads TGTGCCAGCAGCCACGGACTAGCGGGGCCCAGGGATACGCAGTATTTT. This encodes CASSHGLAGPRDTQYF.

This rearrangement joins TRBV28 to TRBJ1-5; D is uncertain. Germline loops: CDR1 MDHEN, CDR2 SYDVKM. The CDR3 has 13 residues. With 3 bases removed from V and 7 bases from J, the gap between germline ends came to 10 bases. The CDR3 region has the DNA TGTGCCAGCAGTTTTCGGGATTTCCAGCCCCAGCATTTT. Protein product: CASSFRDFQPQHF. Full variable domain (rest looked up from reference TRBV28 and TRBJ1-5): DVKVTQSSRYLVKRTGEKVFLECVQDMDHENMFWYRQDPGLGLRLIYFSYDVKMKEKGDIPEGYSVSREKKERFSLILESASTNQTSMYLCASSFRDFQPQHFGDGTRLSIL.

The chain employs TRBV24-1 and TRBJ2-3; D perhaps matches TRBD2 (5 bases). The V end was cut by 1 base, the J end by 11 bases, with 9 bases between. CDR1 and CDR2 from the germline V gene are KGHDR and SFDVKD. The CDR3 contains 12 residues. CDR3 in amino acids: CATSDFTGVQYF. Written as DNA, the CDR3 is TGTGCCACCAGTGATTTTACCGGGGTGCAGTATTTT.

The chain carries TRBV19 and TRBJ2-2; D is perhaps TRBD1 (6 bases). Trimming removed 3 bases at V and 4 bases at J, with 12 bases between. The CDR3 runs to 15 residues. Germline CDR1 and CDR2: LNHDA and SQIVND (reference sequence). The CDR3 DNA reads TGTGCCAGTAGTATGGGGGCGCTGAGCACCGGGGAGCTGTTTTTT. Protein: CASSMGALSTGELFF.

The rearrangement links TRBV2 to TRBJ2-1; 8 nucleotides agree with TRBD1. Trimming removed 7 bases from V and 7 bases from J; junction bases left unmatched: 3. CDR3 size: 12 residues. Germline CDR1 is SNHLY and CDR2 is FYNNEI. CDR3 bases: TGTGCCAGCACGGGGGACAGGAATGAGCAGTTCTTC. Translated, it gives CASTGDRNEQFF.